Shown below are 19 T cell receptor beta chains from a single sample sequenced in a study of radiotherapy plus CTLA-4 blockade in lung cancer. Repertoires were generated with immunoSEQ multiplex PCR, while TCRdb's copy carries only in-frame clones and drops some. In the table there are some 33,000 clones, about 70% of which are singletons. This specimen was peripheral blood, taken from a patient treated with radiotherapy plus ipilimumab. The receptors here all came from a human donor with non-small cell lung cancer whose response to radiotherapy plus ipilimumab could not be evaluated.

DNA of the CDR3: TGTGCCAGCAGCGTGGAGGGCTCAAGCTCCTACGAGCAGTACTTC. Encoded protein: CASSVEGSSSYEQYF. J is TRBJ2-7 and V is TRBV9; perhaps TRBD2 as D (6 bases). Germline assignment: CDR1 SGDLS and CDR2 YYNGEE. V lost 2 bases, J lost 0 bases, and 12 bases lay in between. The CDR3 sequence is 15 residues long.

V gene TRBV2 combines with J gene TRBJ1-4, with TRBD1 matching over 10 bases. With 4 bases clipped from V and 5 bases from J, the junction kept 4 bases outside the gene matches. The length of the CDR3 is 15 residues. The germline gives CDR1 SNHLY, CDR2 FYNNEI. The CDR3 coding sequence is TGTGCCAGCAGTGGGGACAGGGGATGGAATGAAAAACTGTTTTTT. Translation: CASSGDRGWNEKLFF.

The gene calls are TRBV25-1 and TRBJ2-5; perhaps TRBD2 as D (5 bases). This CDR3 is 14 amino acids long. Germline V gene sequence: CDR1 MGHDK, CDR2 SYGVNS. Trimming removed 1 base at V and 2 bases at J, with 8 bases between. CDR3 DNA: TGTGCCAGCAGTGAATGGGGAGTACAAGAGACCCAGTACTTC. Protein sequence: CASSEWGVQETQYF.

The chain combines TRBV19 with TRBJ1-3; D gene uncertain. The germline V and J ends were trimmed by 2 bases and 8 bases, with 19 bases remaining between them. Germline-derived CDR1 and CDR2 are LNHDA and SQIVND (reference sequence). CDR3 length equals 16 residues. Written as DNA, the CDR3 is TGTGCCAGTAGTATACTTAGAGGTCATGATGACTACACCATATATTTT. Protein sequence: CASSILRGHDDYTIYF.

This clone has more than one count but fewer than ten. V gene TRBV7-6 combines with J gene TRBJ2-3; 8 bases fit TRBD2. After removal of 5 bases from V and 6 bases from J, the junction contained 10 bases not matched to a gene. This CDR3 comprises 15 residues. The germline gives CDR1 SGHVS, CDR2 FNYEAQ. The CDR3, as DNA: TGTGCCAGCAGCCCGGGGGGGGGTGACATGGATACGCAGTATTTT. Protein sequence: CASSPGGGDMDTQYF.

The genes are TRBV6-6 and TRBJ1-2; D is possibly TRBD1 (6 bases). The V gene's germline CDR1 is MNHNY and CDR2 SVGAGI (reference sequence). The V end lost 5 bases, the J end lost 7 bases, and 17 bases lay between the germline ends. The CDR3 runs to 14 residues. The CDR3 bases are TGTGCCAGCAGTCCCGGACAGCTCTCTCCTGGCTACACCTTC. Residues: CASSPGQLSPGYTF.

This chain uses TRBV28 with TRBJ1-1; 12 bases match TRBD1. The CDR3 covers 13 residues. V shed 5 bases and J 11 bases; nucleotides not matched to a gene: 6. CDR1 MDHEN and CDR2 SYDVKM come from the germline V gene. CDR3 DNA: TGTGCCAGCAGTACGGGACAGGGGGCGCGGGCTTTCTTT. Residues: CASSTGQGARAFF. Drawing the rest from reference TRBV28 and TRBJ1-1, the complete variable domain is DVKVTQSSRYLVKRTGEKVFLECVQDMDHENMFWYRQDPGLGLRLIYFSYDVKMKEKGDIPEGYSVSREKKERFSLILESASTNQTSMYLCASSTGQGARAFFGQGTRLTVV.

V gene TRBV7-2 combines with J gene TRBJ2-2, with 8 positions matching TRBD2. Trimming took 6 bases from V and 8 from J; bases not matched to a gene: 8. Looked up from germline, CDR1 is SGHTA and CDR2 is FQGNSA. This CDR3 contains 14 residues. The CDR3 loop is CASRNPRGEGELFF. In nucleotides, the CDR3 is TGTGCCAGCAGAAACCCGCGGGGGGAGGGGGAGCTGTTTTTT.

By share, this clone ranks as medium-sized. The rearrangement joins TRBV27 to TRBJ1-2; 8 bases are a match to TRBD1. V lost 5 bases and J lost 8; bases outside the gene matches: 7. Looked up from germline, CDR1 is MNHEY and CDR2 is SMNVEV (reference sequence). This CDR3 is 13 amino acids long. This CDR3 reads CASSPGQGGGYTF. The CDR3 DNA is TGTGCCAGCAGTCCCGGACAGGGTGGCGGCTACACCTTC.

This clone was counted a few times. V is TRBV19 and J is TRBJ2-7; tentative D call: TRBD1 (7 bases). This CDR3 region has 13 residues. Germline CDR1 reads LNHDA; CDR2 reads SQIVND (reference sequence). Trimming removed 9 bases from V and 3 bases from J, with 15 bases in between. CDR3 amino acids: CASRQGGGYEQYF. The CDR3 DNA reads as TGTGCCAGCAGACAGGGAGGTGGCTACGAGCAGTACTTC.

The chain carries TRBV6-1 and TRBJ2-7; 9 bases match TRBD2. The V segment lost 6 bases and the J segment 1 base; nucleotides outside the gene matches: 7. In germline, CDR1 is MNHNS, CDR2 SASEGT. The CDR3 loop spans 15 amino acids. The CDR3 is CASRPVAGGSYEQYF. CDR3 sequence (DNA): TGTGCCAGCAGACCGGTGGCGGGAGGGTCCTACGAGCAGTACTTC.

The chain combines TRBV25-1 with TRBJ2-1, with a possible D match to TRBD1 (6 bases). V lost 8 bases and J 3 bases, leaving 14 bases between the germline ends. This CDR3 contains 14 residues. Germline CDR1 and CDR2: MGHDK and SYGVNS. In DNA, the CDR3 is TGTGCCAGCGCCGGACAGCCTCTCTACAATGAGCAGTTCTTC. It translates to CASAGQPLYNEQFF.

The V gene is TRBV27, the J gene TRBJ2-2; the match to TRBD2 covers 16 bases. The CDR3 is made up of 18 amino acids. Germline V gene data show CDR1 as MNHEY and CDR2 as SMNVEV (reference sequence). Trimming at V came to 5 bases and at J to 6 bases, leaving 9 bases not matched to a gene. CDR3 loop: CASSPPGLAGGGAGELFF. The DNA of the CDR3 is TGTGCCAGCAGTCCACCGGGACTAGCGGGAGGGGGGGCCGGGGAGCTGTTTTTT.

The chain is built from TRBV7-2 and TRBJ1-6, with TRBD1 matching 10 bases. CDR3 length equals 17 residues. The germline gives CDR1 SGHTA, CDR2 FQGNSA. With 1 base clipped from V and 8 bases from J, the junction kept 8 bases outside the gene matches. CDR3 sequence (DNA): TGTGCCAGCAGCTTAGGGGACAGGGGCTTATTGGATTCACCCCTCCACTTT. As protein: CASSLGDRGLLDSPLHF. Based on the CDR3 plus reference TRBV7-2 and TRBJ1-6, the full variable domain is GAGVSQSPSNKVTEKGKDVELRCDPISGHTALYWYRQSLGQGLEFLIYFQGNSAPDKSGLPSDRFSAERTGGSVSTLTIQRTQQEDSAVYLCASSLGDRGLLDSPLHFGNGTRLTVT.

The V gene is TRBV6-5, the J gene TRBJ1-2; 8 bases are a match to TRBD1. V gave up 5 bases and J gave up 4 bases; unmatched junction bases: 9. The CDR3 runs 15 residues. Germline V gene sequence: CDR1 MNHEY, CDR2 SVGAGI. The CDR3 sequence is CASSVLQTGAYGYTF. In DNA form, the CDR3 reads TGTGCCAGCAGTGTCCTCCAGACAGGGGCCTATGGCTACACCTTC.

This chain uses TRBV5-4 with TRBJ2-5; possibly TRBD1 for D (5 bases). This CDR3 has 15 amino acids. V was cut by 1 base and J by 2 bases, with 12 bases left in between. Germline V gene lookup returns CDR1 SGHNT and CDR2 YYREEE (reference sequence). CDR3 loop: CASSLTQGSQETQYF. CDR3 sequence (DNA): TGTGCCAGCAGCTTGACCCAGGGAAGTCAAGAGACCCAGTACTTC.

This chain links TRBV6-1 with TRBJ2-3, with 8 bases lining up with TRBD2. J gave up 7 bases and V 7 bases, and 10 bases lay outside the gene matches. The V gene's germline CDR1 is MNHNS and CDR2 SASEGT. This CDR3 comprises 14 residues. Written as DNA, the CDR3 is TGTGCCAGCAATAGTGTAGCGGGACCATATACGCAGTATTTT. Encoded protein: CASNSVAGPYTQYF.

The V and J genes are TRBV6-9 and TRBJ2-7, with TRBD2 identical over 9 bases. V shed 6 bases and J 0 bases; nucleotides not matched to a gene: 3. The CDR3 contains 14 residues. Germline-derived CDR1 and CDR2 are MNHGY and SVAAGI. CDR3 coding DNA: TGTGCCAGCAGACTTAGCGGGAGCTCCTACGAGCAGTACTTC. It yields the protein CASRLSGSSYEQYF.

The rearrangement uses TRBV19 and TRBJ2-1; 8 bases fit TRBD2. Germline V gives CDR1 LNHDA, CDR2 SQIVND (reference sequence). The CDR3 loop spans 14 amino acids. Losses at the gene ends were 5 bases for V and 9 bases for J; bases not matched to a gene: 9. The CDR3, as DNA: TGTGCCAGTAGTGCTGGAGGACTAGCAGGTGAGCAGTTCTTC. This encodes CASSAGGLAGEQFF.